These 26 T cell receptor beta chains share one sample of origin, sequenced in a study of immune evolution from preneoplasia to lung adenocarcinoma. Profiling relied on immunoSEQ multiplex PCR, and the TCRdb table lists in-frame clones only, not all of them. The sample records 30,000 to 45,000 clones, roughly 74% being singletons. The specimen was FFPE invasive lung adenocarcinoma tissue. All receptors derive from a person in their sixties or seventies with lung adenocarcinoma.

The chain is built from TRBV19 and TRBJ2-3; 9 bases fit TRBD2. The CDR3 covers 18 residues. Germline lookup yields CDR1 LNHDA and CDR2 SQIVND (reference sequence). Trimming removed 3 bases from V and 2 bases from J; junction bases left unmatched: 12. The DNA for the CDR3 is TGTGCCAGTAGTATGAAACACGTAGCGGGAGCCCTCACAGATACGCAGTATTTT. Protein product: CASSMKHVAGALTDTQYF.

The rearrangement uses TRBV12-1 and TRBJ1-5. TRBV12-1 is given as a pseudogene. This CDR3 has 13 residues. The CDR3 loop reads CASSPGGGQPQHF. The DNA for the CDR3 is TGTGCCAGCAGCCCCGGGGGGGGACAGCCCCAGCATTTT.

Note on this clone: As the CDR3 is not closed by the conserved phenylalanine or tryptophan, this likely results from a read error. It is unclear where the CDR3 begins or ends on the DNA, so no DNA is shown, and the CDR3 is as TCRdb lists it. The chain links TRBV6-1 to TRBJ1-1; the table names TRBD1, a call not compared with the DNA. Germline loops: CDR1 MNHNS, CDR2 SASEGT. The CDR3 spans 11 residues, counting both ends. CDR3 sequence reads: CASSEGRRGGL.

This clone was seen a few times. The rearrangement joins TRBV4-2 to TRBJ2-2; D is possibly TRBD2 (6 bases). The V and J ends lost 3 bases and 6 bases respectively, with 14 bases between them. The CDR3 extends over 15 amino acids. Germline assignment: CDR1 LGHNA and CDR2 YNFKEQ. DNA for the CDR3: TGTGCCAGCAGCCACATATACGGGGGTCCCGGGGAGCTGTTTTTT. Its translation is CASSHIYGGPGELFF.

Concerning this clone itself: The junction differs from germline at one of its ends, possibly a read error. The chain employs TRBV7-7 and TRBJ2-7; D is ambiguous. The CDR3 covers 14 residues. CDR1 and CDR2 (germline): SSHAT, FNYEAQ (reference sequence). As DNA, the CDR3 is TGTGCTAGCAGCCCTGACTTAGTTCGTGGCGAGCAGTACTTC. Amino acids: CASSPDLVRGEQYF.

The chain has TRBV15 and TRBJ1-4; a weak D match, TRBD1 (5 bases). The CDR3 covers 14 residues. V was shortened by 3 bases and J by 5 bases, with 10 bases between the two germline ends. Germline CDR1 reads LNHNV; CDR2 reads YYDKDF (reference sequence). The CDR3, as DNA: TGTGCCACCAGCAGGGGGCGACGAAATGAAAAACTGTTTTTT. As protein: CATSRGRRNEKLFF.

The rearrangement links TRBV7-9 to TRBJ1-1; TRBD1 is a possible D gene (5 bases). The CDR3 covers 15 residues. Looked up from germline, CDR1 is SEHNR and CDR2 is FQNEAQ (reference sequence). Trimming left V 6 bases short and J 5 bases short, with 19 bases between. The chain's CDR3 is CASRMGGRGGTEAFF. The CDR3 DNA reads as TGTGCCAGCAGAATGGGAGGGCGCGGGGGAACTGAAGCTTTCTTT.

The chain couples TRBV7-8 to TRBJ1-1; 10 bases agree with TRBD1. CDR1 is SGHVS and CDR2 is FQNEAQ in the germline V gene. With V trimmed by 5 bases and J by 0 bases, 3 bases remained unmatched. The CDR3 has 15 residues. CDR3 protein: CASSPGQGVNTEAFF. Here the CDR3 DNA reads TGTGCCAGCAGCCCAGGACAGGGGGTGAACACTGAAGCTTTCTTT.

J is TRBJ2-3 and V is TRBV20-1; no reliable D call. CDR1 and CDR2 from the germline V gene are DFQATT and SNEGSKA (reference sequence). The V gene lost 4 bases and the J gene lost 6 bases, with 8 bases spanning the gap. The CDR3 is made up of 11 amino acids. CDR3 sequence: CSATLGDTQYF. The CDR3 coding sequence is TGCAGTGCTACCCTAGGGGATACGCAGTATTTT.

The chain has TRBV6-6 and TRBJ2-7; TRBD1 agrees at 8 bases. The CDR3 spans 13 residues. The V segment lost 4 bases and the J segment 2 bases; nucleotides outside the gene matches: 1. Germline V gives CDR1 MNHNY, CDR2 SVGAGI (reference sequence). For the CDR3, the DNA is TGTGCCAGCAGTTCACAGGGGGCCTACGAGCAGTACTTC. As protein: CASSSQGAYEQYF.

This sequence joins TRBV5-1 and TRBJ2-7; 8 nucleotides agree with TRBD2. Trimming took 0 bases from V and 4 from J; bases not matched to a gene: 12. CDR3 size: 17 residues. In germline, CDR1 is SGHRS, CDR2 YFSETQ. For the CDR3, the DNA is TGCGCCAGCAGCTTGGTGGGCAGGACCGGGACTAGATACGAGCAGTACTTC. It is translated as CASSLVGRTGTRYEQYF.

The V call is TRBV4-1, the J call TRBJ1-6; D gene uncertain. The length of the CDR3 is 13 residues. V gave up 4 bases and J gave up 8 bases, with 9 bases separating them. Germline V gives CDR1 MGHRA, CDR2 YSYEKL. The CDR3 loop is CASSPNAYSPLHF. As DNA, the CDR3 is TGCGCCAGCAGCCCTAACGCGTATTCACCCCTCCACTTT.

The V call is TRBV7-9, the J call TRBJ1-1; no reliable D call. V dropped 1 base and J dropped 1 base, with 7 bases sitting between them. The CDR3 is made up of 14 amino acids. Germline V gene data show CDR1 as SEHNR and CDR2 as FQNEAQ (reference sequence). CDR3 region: CASSLGRENTEAFF. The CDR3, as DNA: TGTGCCAGCAGCTTAGGACGGGAGAACACTGAAGCTTTCTTT.

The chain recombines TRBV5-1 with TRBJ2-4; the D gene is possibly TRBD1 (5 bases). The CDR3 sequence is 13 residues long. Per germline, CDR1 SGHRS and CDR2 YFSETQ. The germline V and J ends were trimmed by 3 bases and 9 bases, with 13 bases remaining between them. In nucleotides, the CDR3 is TGCGCCAGCAGCTCGGCGGACAAAGGCATTCAGTACTTC. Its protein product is CASSSADKGIQYF.

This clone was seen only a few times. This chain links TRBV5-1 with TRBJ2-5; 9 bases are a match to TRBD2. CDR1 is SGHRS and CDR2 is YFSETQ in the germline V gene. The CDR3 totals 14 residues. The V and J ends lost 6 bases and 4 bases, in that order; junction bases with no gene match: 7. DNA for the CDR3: TGCGCCAGCACCGCGGGAGGGCCGGGAGAGACCCAGTACTTC. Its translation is CASTAGGPGETQYF.

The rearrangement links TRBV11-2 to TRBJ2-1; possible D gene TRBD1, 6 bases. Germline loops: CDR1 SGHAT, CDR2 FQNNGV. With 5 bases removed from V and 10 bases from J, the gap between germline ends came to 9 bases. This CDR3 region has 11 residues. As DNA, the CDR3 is TGTGCCAGCAGCAGGGGGAGAGAGCAGTTCTTC. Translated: CASSRGREQFF.

In DNA form, the CDR3 reads TGTGCCAGCAGCTTGTCCCTGTTTGAGACCCAGTACTTC. Translated, it gives CASSLSLFETQYF. The V gene is TRBV5-6, the J gene TRBJ2-5; D is uncertain. V shed 1 base and J shed 5 bases, with 9 bases lying between them. This CDR3 spans 13 amino acids. Germline V gene data show CDR1 as SGHDT and CDR2 as YYEEEE.

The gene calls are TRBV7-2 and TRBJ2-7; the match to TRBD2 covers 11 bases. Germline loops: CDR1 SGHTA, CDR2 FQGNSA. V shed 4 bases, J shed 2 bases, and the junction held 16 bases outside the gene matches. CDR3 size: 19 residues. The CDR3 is CASSSQYPGTSGYAYEQYF. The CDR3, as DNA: TGTGCCAGCAGCTCGCAGTACCCCGGGACTAGCGGTTACGCCTACGAGCAGTACTTC.

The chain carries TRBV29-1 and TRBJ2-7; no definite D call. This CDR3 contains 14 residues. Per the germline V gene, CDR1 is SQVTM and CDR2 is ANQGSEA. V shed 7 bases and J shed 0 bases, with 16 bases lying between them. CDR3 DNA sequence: TGCAGCGCAAGTGATCCGGGCAGCTCCTACGAGCAGTACTTC. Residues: CSASDPGSSYEQYF.

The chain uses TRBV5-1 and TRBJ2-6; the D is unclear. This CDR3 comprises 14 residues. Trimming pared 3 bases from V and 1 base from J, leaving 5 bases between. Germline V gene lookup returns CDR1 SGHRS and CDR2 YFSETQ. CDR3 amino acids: CASSYGSGANVLTF. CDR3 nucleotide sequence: TGCGCCAGCAGCTATGGTTCTGGGGCCAACGTCCTGACTTTC.

As DNA, the CDR3 is TGTGCCAGCTCACCTTCGGAGGGCCGGGGGCCTAATCAGCCCCAGCATTTT. Its protein product is CASSPSEGRGPNQPQHF. This chain uses TRBV18 with TRBJ1-5, with D possibly matching TRBD1 (6 bases). Trimming stripped 3 bases from V and 4 bases from J, with 19 bases between. Per germline, CDR1 KGHSH and CDR2 LQKENI. This CDR3 has 17 amino acids.

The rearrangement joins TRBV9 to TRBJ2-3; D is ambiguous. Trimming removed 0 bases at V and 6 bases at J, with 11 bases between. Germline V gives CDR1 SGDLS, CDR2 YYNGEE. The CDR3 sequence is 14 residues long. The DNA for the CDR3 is TGTGCCAGCAGCGTAGGGCCCCAGTGGGATACGCAGTATTTT. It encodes CASSVGPQWDTQYF.

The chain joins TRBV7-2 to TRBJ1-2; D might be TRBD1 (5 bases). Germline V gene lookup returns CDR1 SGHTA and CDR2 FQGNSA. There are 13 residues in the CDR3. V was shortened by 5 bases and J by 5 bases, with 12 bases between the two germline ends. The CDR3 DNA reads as TGTGCCAGCAGCCCTGACAGAAAATATGGCTACACCTTC. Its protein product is CASSPDRKYGYTF.

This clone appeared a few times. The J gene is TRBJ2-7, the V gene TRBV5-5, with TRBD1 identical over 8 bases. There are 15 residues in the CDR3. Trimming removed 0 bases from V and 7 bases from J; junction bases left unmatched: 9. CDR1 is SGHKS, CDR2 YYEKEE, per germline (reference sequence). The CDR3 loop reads CASSLGQGSRVEQYF. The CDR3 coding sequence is TGTGCCAGCAGCTTGGGACAGGGGAGCCGCGTAGAGCAGTACTTC.

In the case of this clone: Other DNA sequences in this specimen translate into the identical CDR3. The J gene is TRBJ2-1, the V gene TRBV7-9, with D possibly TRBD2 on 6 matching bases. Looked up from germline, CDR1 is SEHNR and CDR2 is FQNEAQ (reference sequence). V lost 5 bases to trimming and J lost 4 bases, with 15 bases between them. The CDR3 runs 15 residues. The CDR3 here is CASSLPGGPYNEQFF. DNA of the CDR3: TGTGCCAGCAGCCTCCCCGGGGGACCATACAATGAGCAGTTCTTC.

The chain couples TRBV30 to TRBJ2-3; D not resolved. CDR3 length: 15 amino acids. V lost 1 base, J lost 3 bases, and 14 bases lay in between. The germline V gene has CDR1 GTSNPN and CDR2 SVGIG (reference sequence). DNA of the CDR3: TGTGCCTGGAGTGGGACCGTGTGGGAAACAGATACGCAGTATTTT. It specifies CAWSGTVWETDTQYF.